The 22 T cell receptor beta chains below come from one sample, sequenced in a study of post-analysis software for immune sequencing data. General observations from the study: Compared with controls, patients had more of roughly 5 TRBV segments, including TRBV5-6, TRBV5-1 and TRBV20-1.

No antigens are known for them. The TCR beta cDNA libraries carried unique molecular identifiers. A single record per CDR3 protein comes from TCRdb applying MiXCR to the PCR reads. Altogether approximately 360,000 distinct CDR3 sequences are present, around 37% being singletons, with the ten largest covering roughly 12%. Sequenced input: blood. The source of these receptors is a girl between 5 and 17 years old with multiple sclerosis.

The gene calls are TRBV4-3 and TRBJ2-5; D possibly uses TRBD1 or TRBD2 (6 bases each). The CDR3 sequence is 15 residues long. Looked up from germline, CDR1 is LGHNA and CDR2 is YSLEER. The V end lost 1 base, the J end lost 6 bases, and 15 bases lay between the germline ends. For the CDR3, the DNA is TGCGCCAGCAGCCAAGTCCTCGGGGGCCGCAAGACCCAGTACTTC. Translating gives CASSQVLGGRKTQYF.

V usage is TRBV10-3 and J usage is TRBJ2-5; no clear D gene. Trimming stripped 5 bases from V and 6 bases from J, with 16 bases between. Germline V gene lookup returns CDR1 ENHRY and CDR2 SYGVKD. The CDR3 has 14 amino acids. CDR3 sequence reads: CAISQSESEQTQYF. Written as DNA, the CDR3 is TGTGCCATCAGTCAGAGCGAAAGTGAACAGACCCAGTACTTC.

The chain uses TRBV5-5 and TRBJ2-2; D is unresolved. Deletions cut 2 bases from V and 2 bases from J, with 4 bases between. This CDR3 region has 13 residues. Germline CDR1 SGHKS, CDR2 YYEKEE (reference sequence). CDR3 protein: CASSFGNTGELFF. CDR3 coding DNA: TGTGCCAGCAGCTTCGGTAACACCGGGGAGCTGTTTTTT. The entire variable domain, with the rest obtained from reference TRBV5-5 and TRBJ2-2, is as follows: DAGVTQSPTHLIKTRGQQVTLRCSPISGHKSVSWYQQVLGQGPQFIFQYYEKEERGRGNFPDRFSARQFPNYSSELNVNALLLGDSALYLCASSFGNTGELFFGEGSRLTVL.

The V call is TRBV4-1, the J call TRBJ1-1; D unresolved. Per germline, CDR1 MGHRA and CDR2 YSYEKL. Trimming removed 5 bases from V and 1 base from J, with 11 bases in between. The CDR3 is 14 amino acids. DNA for the CDR3: TGCGCCAGCAGCTGGACGGCACCGAACACTGAAGCTTTCTTT. This codes for CASSWTAPNTEAFF.

This clonotype occurred many times. Sequence at one end of the junction differs from germline and may be a read error. The chain couples TRBV5-1 to TRBJ1-1; TRBD1 aligns across 8 bases. This CDR3 has 14 residues. Germline loops: CDR1 SGHRS, CDR2 YFSETQ. The CDR3 sequence: CASSPGQGNTEAFF. The DNA of the CDR3 is TGTGCCAGCAGCCCCGGACAGGGGAACACTGAAGCTTTCTTT.

This rearrangement joins TRBV6-1 to TRBJ1-5; D gene uncertain. Germline values: CDR1 MNHNS, CDR2 SASEGT. The CDR3 runs to 14 residues. V was shortened by 6 bases and J by 6 bases, with 15 bases between the two germline ends. The CDR3 DNA reads as TGTGCCAGCAGACCTCCCGGCCCGGGTCAGCCCCAGCATTTT. This codes for CASRPPGPGQPQHF.

The gene calls are TRBV5-6 and TRBJ1-2, with a tentative D call TRBD1 (5 bases). This CDR3 region has 14 residues. V shed 1 base and J shed 3 bases, with 10 bases lying between them. Germline loops: CDR1 SGHDT, CDR2 YYEEEE. CDR3 in amino acids: CASSLMGEYYGYTF. The CDR3 bases are TGTGCCAGCAGCTTGATGGGGGAATACTATGGCTACACCTTC.

This clonotype was detected a few times. J is TRBJ1-6 and V is TRBV12-3 or TRBV12-4, with TRBD1 identical over 7 bases. With V trimmed by 6 bases and J by 6 bases, 5 bases remained unmatched. The CDR3 is made up of 14 amino acids. CDR3 DNA: TGTGCCAGCAGGACCGGACAGGCTAATTCACCCCTCCACTTT. Translated: CASRTGQANSPLHF.

The rearrangement links TRBV12-3 or TRBV12-4 to TRBJ1-5; 9 bases are shared with TRBD1. The J segment lost 6 bases and the V segment lost 7 bases, leaving 4 bases of the junction unmatched. The CDR3 has 13 residues. The CDR3 DNA is TGTGCCAGCACCGACAGGGGGATTCAGCCCCAGCATTTT. It is translated as CASTDRGIQPQHF.

The chain uses TRBV7-2 and TRBJ2-1; D may be TRBD2 (6 bases). This CDR3 spans 17 amino acids. Germline V lookup: CDR1 SGHTA, CDR2 FQGNSA. Trimming shortened V by 6 bases and J by 0 bases, and 18 bases separated the two germline ends. CDR3 sequence (DNA): TGTGCCAGCAGTAGGGATGGGCGGGGTTACTCCTACAATGAGCAGTTCTTC. Translated, it gives CASSRDGRGYSYNEQFF. The full variable domain, its missing parts supplied by reference TRBV7-2 and TRBJ2-1, is GAGVSQSPSNKVTEKGKDVELRCDPISGHTALYWYRQSLGQGLEFLIYFQGNSAPDKSGLPSDRFSAERTGGSVSTLTIQRTQQEDSAVYLCASSRDGRGYSYNEQFFGPGTRLTVL.

The genes are TRBV3-1 and TRBJ2-3, with TRBD2 identical over 9 bases. This CDR3 region has 16 residues. V gave up 4 bases and J gave up 0 bases; unmatched junction bases: 5. Germline V gene sequence: CDR1 LGHDT, CDR2 YNNKEL (reference sequence). CDR3 region: CASSPFSGRSTDTQYF. The CDR3, as DNA: TGTGCCAGCAGCCCGTTTAGCGGGAGAAGCACAGATACGCAGTATTTT.

CDR3 sequence: CASSQALSGGPSDTQYF. The CDR3 DNA is TGTGCCAGCAGCCAAGCTTTATCCGGGGGGCCCTCCGATACGCAGTATTTT. This chain connects TRBV4-2 to TRBJ2-3, with a weak D call TRBD2 (7 bases). V was pared by 1 base and J by 6 bases, with 20 bases between. CDR3 size: 17 residues. Germline CDR1 and CDR2: LGHNA and YNFKEQ.

This clonotype has ten or more counts. The chain is built from TRBV20-1 and TRBJ2-7, with D perhaps TRBD2 (5 bases). Germline V lookup: CDR1 DFQATT, CDR2 SNEGSKA (reference sequence). V lost 2 bases and J 0 bases, leaving 5 bases between the germline ends. This CDR3 is built from 12 residues. The CDR3, as DNA: TGCAGTGCTAGACGGGGCTCCTACGAGCAGTACTTC. This encodes CSARRGSYEQYF.

This chain uses TRBV7-9 with TRBJ2-1, with D perhaps matching TRBD1 (6 bases). The germline CDR1 and CDR2 sequences are SEHNR and FQNEAQ (reference sequence). Trimming cost V 5 bases and J 4 bases, with 12 bases left between them. The CDR3 is 14 residues long. CDR3 DNA: TGTGCCAGCAGCCACCGACAGGTATACAATGAGCAGTTCTTC. Translating it yields CASSHRQVYNEQFF.

The table lists this clonotype with a few counts. The V and J genes are TRBV5-4 and TRBJ2-5, with 7 bases lining up with TRBD2. The J call could be wrong; TRBJ2-7 is a better fit for the DNA end. Germline CDR1 SGHNT, CDR2 YYREEE (reference sequence). CDR3 size: 16 residues. CDR3 sequence (DNA): TGTGCCAGCAGCGCTACCGGGACTACAAACTTCTACGAGCAGTACTTC. As protein: CASSATGTTNFYEQYF.

As regards this clonotype: An end of the junction differs from the germline gene, which may be a read error. This rearrangement joins TRBV5-1 to TRBJ2-3; no reliable D call. The CDR3 has 13 amino acids. Germline V gene sequence: CDR1 SGHRS, CDR2 YFSETQ. CDR3 sequence: CASSSGGTDAQYF. For the CDR3, the DNA is TGCGCCAGCAGCTCTGGCGGCACAGATGCGCAGTATTTT.

This rearrangement joins TRBV12-3 or TRBV12-4 to TRBJ1-2; the D is unclear. This CDR3 has 14 residues. V was pared by 5 bases and J by 5 bases, with 15 bases between. CDR3 coding DNA: TGTGCCAGCAGTCTTGAGGTAGCCCCATATGGCTACACCTTC. Its translation is CASSLEVAPYGYTF.

The rearrangement joins TRBV6-1 to TRBJ2-3; 7 nucleotides align to TRBD2. CDR3 length: 15 amino acids. V was pared by 4 bases and J by 4 bases, with 8 bases of the junction left unmatched. Germline values: CDR1 MNHNS, CDR2 SASEGT. The CDR3 region is CASSVARGRADTQYF. The CDR3, as DNA: TGTGCCAGCAGTGTAGCGCGGGGGAGGGCAGATACGCAGTATTTT.

The J gene is TRBJ2-7, the V gene TRBV28; D remains ambiguous. Germline V lookup: CDR1 MDHEN, CDR2 SYDVKM. Trimming cost V 5 bases and J 4 bases, with 6 bases left between them. This CDR3 region has 11 residues. The CDR3 DNA reads as TGTGCCAGCAGTGCTTTATACGAGCAGTACTTC. Protein product: CASSALYEQYF.

The V call is TRBV9, the J call TRBJ1-2, with TRBD1 matching over 9 bases. With V trimmed by 3 bases and J by 5 bases, 5 bases remained unmatched. Germline CDR1 is SGDLS and CDR2 is YYNGEE. The CDR3 is made up of 14 amino acids. CDR3 nucleotides: TGTGCCAGCAGCGCCACAGGGGGCAGGTATGGCTACACCTTC. It is translated as CASSATGGRYGYTF.

This clonotype turned up a few times. The chain has TRBV12-5 and TRBJ2-1; 12 nucleotides match TRBD2. The germline V gene has CDR1 LGHNT and CDR2 FRNRAP. V trimming: 6 bases; J trimming: 8 bases; junction bases outside the gene matches: 11. The CDR3 sequence is 16 residues long. CDR3 nucleotide sequence: TGTGCTAGTGGCTCCTGGGGGCTAGCGGGGGGGGATGAGCAGTTCTTC. It translates to CASGSWGLAGGDEQFF.

The chain has TRBV12-3 or TRBV12-4 and TRBJ2-3, with 8 bases identical to TRBD2. V shed 4 bases and J 8 bases; nucleotides not matched to a gene: 11. The CDR3 consists of 15 residues. CDR3 sequence: CASSSLASGLGTQYF. CDR3 sequence (DNA): TGTGCCAGCAGTTCTCTGGCTAGCGGGCTGGGTACGCAGTATTTT.